This T cell receptor (beta chain) appears in the sequencing data of a study of blood T cell repertoires in COVID-19. For the study at large: In each case, the material was cDNA or gDNA derived from T cells, B-cell-depleted T cells, or PBMCs.

The CDR3 consists of 15 residues. The germline V and J ends were trimmed by 3 bases and 3 bases, with 12 bases remaining between them. Germline V gene sequence: CDR1 MNHNY, CDR2 SVGAGI (reference sequence). How the authors handled the data: For nucleated cells, counts were estimated from reference gene primer amplification. Profiled with immunoSEQ multiplex PCR; TCRdb holds only in-frame clones, not every one. V, J and clone size derive from that table, while D and trimming were established from the DNA sequence. The sample includes about 210,000 clones, roughly 94% of them seen just once. The chain combines TRBV6-6 with TRBJ1-5; D is uncertain. Sequenced: peripheral blood. The sequence came from a man aged 30 to 45 with acute or convalescent COVID-19. CDR3 DNA: TGTGCCAGCAGTTATAGCGGCAGAAACAATCAGCCCCAGCATTTT. Protein product: CASSYSGRNNQPQHF.